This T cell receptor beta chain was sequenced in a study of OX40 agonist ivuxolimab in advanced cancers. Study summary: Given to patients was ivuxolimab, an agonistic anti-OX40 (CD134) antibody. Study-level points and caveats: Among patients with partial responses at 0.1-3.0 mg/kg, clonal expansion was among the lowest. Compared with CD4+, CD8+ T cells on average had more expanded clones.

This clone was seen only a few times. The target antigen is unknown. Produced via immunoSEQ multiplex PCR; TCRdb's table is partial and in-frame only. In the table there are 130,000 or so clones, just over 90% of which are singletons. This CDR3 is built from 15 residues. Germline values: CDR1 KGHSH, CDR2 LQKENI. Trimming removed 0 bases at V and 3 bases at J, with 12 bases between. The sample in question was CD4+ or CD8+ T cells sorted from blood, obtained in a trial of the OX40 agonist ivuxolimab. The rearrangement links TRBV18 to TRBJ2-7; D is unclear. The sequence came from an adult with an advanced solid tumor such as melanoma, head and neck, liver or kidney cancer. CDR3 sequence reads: CASSPPSLARYEQYF. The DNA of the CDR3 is TGTGCCAGCTCACCACCGAGTCTGGCACGCTACGAGCAGTACTTC.